Below, 26 T cell receptor beta chains from the same sample are listed, as sequenced in a study of cytomegalovirus exposure and HLA in healthy donors. Researchers ran the PCR with 60 Vbeta and 13 Jbeta primers. Data came from immunoSEQ multiplex PCR; TCRdb stores just in-frame clones and leaves some out. The data contain about 180,000 clones, around 80% of them seen just once; the ten biggest clones take up 1.5% to 2%. Specimen: PBMCs. The receptor source for this set is a woman aged 25 to 39 in good health and CMV-seronegative.

The chain combines TRBV9 with TRBJ2-5; tentatively, D is TRBD2 (5 bases). This CDR3 has 13 residues. In germline, CDR1 is SGDLS, CDR2 YYNGEE. The V end lost 1 base, the J end lost 5 bases, and 9 bases lay between the germline ends. The CDR3 nucleotides are TGTGCCAGCAGCGTAAAGGGCGGGGAGACCCAGTACTTC. Its translation is CASSVKGGETQYF.

V and J are TRBV5-1 and TRBJ1-1; tentatively, D is TRBD1 (6 bases). This CDR3 has 15 amino acids. V was shortened by 2 bases and J by 5 bases, with 16 bases between the two germline ends. Per germline, CDR1 SGHRS and CDR2 YFSETQ. The DNA of the CDR3 is TGCGCCAGCAGCTTAATTACAGGGTGGCTAACTGAAGCTTTCTTT. The encoded protein is CASSLITGWLTEAFF.

The J gene is TRBJ2-7, the V gene TRBV5-6; possibly TRBD1 for D (6 bases). V was shortened by 0 bases and J by 2 bases, with 15 bases between the two germline ends. Germline CDR1 SGHDT, CDR2 YYEEEE. CDR3 length: 16 amino acids. The CDR3 DNA reads as TGTGCCAGCAGCTTGGGCCACTTACGGGACACCTACGAGCAGTACTTC. Translation: CASSLGHLRDTYEQYF. Supplemented by reference TRBV5-6 and TRBJ2-7, the full variable domain reads DAGVTQSPTHLIKTRGQQVTLRCSPKSGHDTVSWYQQALGQGPQFIFQYYEEEERQRGNFPDRFSGHQFPNYSSELNVNALLLGDSALYLCASSLGHLRDTYEQYFGPGTRLTVT.

The rearrangement uses TRBV6-1 and TRBJ2-7, with 7 positions matching TRBD1. J gave up 2 bases and V 5 bases, and 3 bases lay outside the gene matches. Germline-derived CDR1 and CDR2 are MNHNS and SASEGT. This CDR3 spans 13 amino acids. The CDR3 DNA follows: TGTGCCAGCAGTTCGACAGGGACCTACGAGCAGTACTTC. Amino acid sequence: CASSSTGTYEQYF.

V and J are TRBV30 and TRBJ2-7; D not resolved. The CDR3 sequence is 12 residues long. Trimming took off 3 bases at V and 1 base at J, with 7 bases between the two ends. Germline CDR1 is GTSNPN and CDR2 is SVGIG (reference sequence). CDR3 nucleotides: TGTGCCTGGAGCCTAGGATCCTACGAGCAGTACTTC. Protein sequence: CAWSLGSYEQYF. The whole variable domain, filled in from reference TRBV30 and TRBJ2-7, reads SQTIHQWPATLVQPVGSPLSLECTVEGTSNPNLYWYRQAAGRGLQLLFYSVGIGQISSEVPQNLSASRPQDRQFILSSKKLLLSDSGFYLCAWSLGSYEQYFGPGTRLTVT.

The J gene is TRBJ1-2, the V gene TRBV7-9; TRBD1 agrees at 10 bases. The length of the CDR3 is 14 residues. Per the germline V gene, CDR1 is SEHNR and CDR2 is FQNEAQ (reference sequence). V shed 5 bases and J 7 bases; nucleotides not matched to a gene: 7. The CDR3 bases are TGTGCCAGCAGCCCGGGACAGGGGTTCGTTGGCTACACCTTC. It is translated as CASSPGQGFVGYTF. Full variable domain (rest looked up from reference TRBV7-9 and TRBJ1-2): DTGVSQNPRHKITKRGQNVTFRCDPISEHNRLYWYRQTLGQGPEFLTYFQNEAQLEKSRLLSDRFSAERPKGSFSTLEIQRTEQGDSAMYLCASSPGQGFVGYTFGSGTRLTVV.

The chain carries TRBV19 and TRBJ2-7; 8 bases fit TRBD1. This CDR3 is 14 amino acids long. CDR1 and CDR2 (germline): LNHDA, SQIVND (reference sequence). The V and J ends lost 5 bases and 3 bases, in that order; junction bases with no gene match: 6. As DNA, the CDR3 is TGTGCCAGTAGTCTCGGACAGGGCGACTACGAGCAGTACTTC. Translated: CASSLGQGDYEQYF.

The gene calls are TRBV18 and TRBJ2-3; 9 nucleotides agree with TRBD1. J lost 6 bases, V lost 6 bases, and 13 bases had no gene match. CDR3 length: 16 residues. Germline V lookup: CDR1 KGHSH, CDR2 LQKENI. Here the CDR3 reads CASSPFTGGGGDTQYF. The CDR3 DNA sequence: TGTGCCAGCTCCCCTTTCACAGGGGGCGGCGGGGATACGCAGTATTTT.

This sequence joins TRBV7-9 and TRBJ2-7; 7 bases agree with TRBD2. Germline CDR1 reads SEHNR; CDR2 reads FQNEAQ (reference sequence). The CDR3 has 14 amino acids. Losses at the gene ends were 1 base for V and 4 bases for J; bases not matched to a gene: 4. The CDR3 nucleotides read TGTGCCAGCAGCTTAGGGGGGGGACCGTACGAGCAGTACTTC. Its translation is CASSLGGGPYEQYF.

The chain recombines TRBV25-1 with TRBJ1-1, with 9 bases that match TRBD1. CDR1 MGHDK and CDR2 SYGVNS come from the germline V gene. Trimming took 6 bases from V and 5 from J; bases not matched to a gene: 7. The CDR3 loop spans 14 amino acids. The CDR3 region is CASRGTGYGTEAFF. Written as DNA, the CDR3 is TGTGCCAGCAGGGGGACAGGGTATGGTACTGAAGCTTTCTTT.

This clone has more than one count but fewer than ten. The chain carries TRBV7-2 and TRBJ1-2; possible D gene TRBD1, 6 bases. Germline V gene sequence: CDR1 SGHTA, CDR2 FQGNSA. Trimming removed 0 bases at V and 7 bases at J, with 15 bases between. This CDR3 has 15 residues. CDR3 nucleotide sequence: TGTGCCAGCAGCTTAGCGTTACCAGGGGCGTCTGGCTACACCTTC. Protein sequence: CASSLALPGASGYTF.

A few counts support this clone. The CDR3 nucleotides are TGTGCCAGCAGTCCCGACAGAGTGAATCAGCCCCAGCATTTT. Amino acid sequence: CASSPDRVNQPQHF. V gene TRBV6-1 combines with J gene TRBJ1-5; perhaps TRBD1 as D (5 bases). This CDR3 has 14 amino acids. The ends were cut back, 5 bases at V and 4 bases at J, with 12 bases in the middle. Germline values: CDR1 MNHNS, CDR2 SASEGT.

The chain recombines TRBV5-4 with TRBJ2-5, with TRBD2 as a possible D gene (7 bases). The V end lost 4 bases, the J end lost 3 bases, and 16 bases lay between the germline ends. The CDR3 runs 15 residues. Germline values: CDR1 SGHNT, CDR2 YYREEE (reference sequence). The CDR3 spells CASSQGGAGKETQYF. The CDR3, as DNA: TGTGCCAGCAGCCAAGGGGGAGCGGGGAAAGAGACCCAGTACTTC.

The chain combines TRBV29-1 with TRBJ2-3, with TRBD1 as a possible D gene (5 bases). V was cut by 3 bases and J by 4 bases, with 8 bases left in between. CDR3 length equals 12 residues. CDR1 and CDR2 from the germline V gene are SQVTM and ANQGSEA. CDR3 loop: CSVEAGSDTQYF. The CDR3 bases are TGCAGCGTTGAGGCAGGGTCAGATACGCAGTATTTT.

This rearrangement joins TRBV6-5 to TRBJ2-5, with 9 bases matching TRBD1. J lost 3 bases, V lost 5 bases, and 7 bases had no gene match. Per the germline V gene, CDR1 is MNHEY and CDR2 is SVGAGI. This CDR3 region has 15 residues. The CDR3 DNA reads TGTGCCAGCAGTGCTGCCGGGACAGGGAAAGAGACCCAGTACTTC. Amino acid sequence: CASSAAGTGKETQYF.

This clone was observed a single time. The chain links TRBV5-1 to TRBJ1-2; a weak D match, TRBD1 (6 bases). This CDR3 comprises 15 residues. CDR1 and CDR2 (germline): SGHRS, YFSETQ. With 4 bases removed from V and 2 bases from J, the gap between germline ends came to 15 bases. CDR3 residues: CASSGNREPNYGYTF. Here the CDR3 DNA reads TGCGCCAGCAGCGGGAACAGGGAGCCGAACTATGGCTACACCTTC.

The V call is TRBV6-6, the J call TRBJ2-7; D not certain. This CDR3 spans 16 amino acids. Germline CDR1 and CDR2: MNHNY and SVGAGI (reference sequence). Trimming removed 2 bases from V and 1 base from J, with 15 bases in between. The CDR3 region is CASSYVLAATSYEQYF. DNA for the CDR3: TGTGCCAGCAGTTACGTCTTGGCGGCTACATCCTACGAGCAGTACTTC.

The chain has TRBV2 and TRBJ2-1; D perhaps matches TRBD2 (7 bases). The CDR3 has 18 residues. V dropped 2 bases and J dropped 7 bases, with 24 bases sitting between them. CDR1 and CDR2 from the germline V gene are SNHLY and FYNNEI. The CDR3 region is CASSEQSAGEGGMNEQFF. CDR3 DNA: TGTGCCAGCAGTGAACAGTCGGCAGGGGAGGGCGGTATGAATGAGCAGTTCTTC.

J is TRBJ1-1 and V is TRBV18; a weak D match, TRBD1 (5 bases). CDR3 length: 16 residues. Trimming stripped 4 bases from V and 0 bases from J, with 15 bases between. Germline V gives CDR1 KGHSH, CDR2 LQKENI. The CDR3 is CASSRDRTLMNTEAFF. As DNA, the CDR3 is TGTGCCAGCTCACGCGACAGAACGCTCATGAACACTGAAGCTTTCTTT.

The V call is TRBV7-3, the J call TRBJ1-2; 8 bases agree with TRBD1. Germline-derived CDR1 and CDR2 are SGHTA and FQGTGA. The CDR3 sequence is 14 residues long. V lost 7 bases, J lost 4 bases, and 8 bases stayed unmatched. The CDR3 DNA follows: TGTGCCAGCACGCCGGGACAGGACCTCTATGGCTACACCTTC. This gives the protein CASTPGQDLYGYTF.

CDR3 DNA: TGTGCCAGCAGTGAAACAAGCGGGGGCCCCTACAATGAGCAGTTCTTC. The encoded protein is CASSETSGGPYNEQFF. The chain uses TRBV2 and TRBJ2-1; 8 bases match TRBD2. CDR3 size: 16 residues. V shed 2 bases and J 2 bases; nucleotides not matched to a gene: 5. Germline-derived CDR1 and CDR2 are SNHLY and FYNNEI.

V usage is TRBV4-1 and J usage is TRBJ1-2, with TRBD1 as a possible D gene (5 bases). The CDR3 is 14 amino acids. Germline CDR1 is MGHRA and CDR2 is YSYEKL. V lost 1 base and J 8 bases, leaving 14 bases between the germline ends. As DNA, the CDR3 is TGCGCCAGCAGCCAAGGGGGGGGAGTGTCAGGCTACACCTTC. Translating it yields CASSQGGGVSGYTF.

The chain recombines TRBV27 with TRBJ2-3, with TRBD1 matching over 7 bases. V shed 4 bases, J shed 1 base, and the junction held 2 bases outside the gene matches. The germline gives CDR1 MNHEY, CDR2 SMNVEV (reference sequence). The CDR3 is made up of 14 amino acids. The CDR3 DNA sequence: TGTGCCAGCAGTTCTGGACAGGGCACAGATACGCAGTATTTT. Its translation: CASSSGQGTDTQYF.

The chain links TRBV28 to TRBJ2-3; 15 bases match TRBD2. The germline gives CDR1 MDHEN, CDR2 SYDVKM. CDR3 size: 16 residues. V was pared by 5 bases and J by 8 bases, with 8 bases of the junction left unmatched. The DNA for the CDR3 is TGTGCCAGCAGTCCACAAGGGACTAGCGGGGGGCTTACGCAGTATTTT. Protein sequence: CASSPQGTSGGLTQYF. The complete variable domain, with remaining parts taken from reference TRBV28 and TRBJ2-3, reads DVKVTQSSRYLVKRTGEKVFLECVQDMDHENMFWYRQDPGLGLRLIYFSYDVKMKEKGDIPEGYSVSREKKERFSLILESASTNQTSMYLCASSPQGTSGGLTQYFGPGTRLTVL.

The rearrangement links TRBV19 to TRBJ2-3; TRBD2 matches at 8 bases. J was trimmed by 0 bases and V by 6 bases; bases with no gene match: 5. This CDR3 has 15 amino acids. In germline, CDR1 is LNHDA, CDR2 SQIVND (reference sequence). CDR3 coding DNA: TGTGCCAGTAGCAATAGCGGGGCTAGCACAGATACGCAGTATTTT. It yields the protein CASSNSGASTDTQYF. Supplemented by reference TRBV19 and TRBJ2-3, the full variable domain reads DGGITQSPKYLFRKEGQNVTLSCEQNLNHDAMYWYRQDPGQGLRLIYYSQIVNDFQKGDIAEGYSVSREKKESFPLTVTSAQKNPTAFYLCASSNSGASTDTQYFGPGTRLTVL.

V usage is TRBV7-3 and J usage is TRBJ2-3; 13 nucleotides line up with TRBD2. CDR1 and CDR2 from the germline V gene are SGHTA and FQGTGA. Losses at the gene ends were 4 bases for V and 2 bases for J; bases not matched to a gene: 15. The CDR3 totals 20 residues. The CDR3 region is CASSYRLLAGGPLSTDTQYF. For the CDR3, the DNA is TGTGCCAGCAGCTACCGCCTACTAGCGGGGGGGCCTCTTTCCACAGATACGCAGTATTTT. The full variable domain, rest sourced from reference TRBV7-3 and TRBJ2-3, is GAGVSQTPSNKVTEKGKYVELRCDPISGHTALYWYRQSLGQGPEFLIYFQGTGAADDSGLPNDRFFAVRPEGSVSTLKIQRTERGDSAVYLCASSYRLLAGGPLSTDTQYFGPGTRLTVL.